This T cell receptor (beta chain) emerged from a study of Ad26.COV2.S vaccination and SARS-CoV-2 variants. About the study: Recipients of Ad26.COV2.S got it intramuscularly, once or twice 56 days apart. The study's findings and limits: Among vaccine recipients, spike-specific TCR breadth exceeded that of placebo recipients.

As to treatment: around 19 received Ad26.COV2.S at low or high dose, single or two shots; 5 received placebo; per-sample allocation not given. Sampling took place 63 days after the first vaccine or placebo injection. Recruitment in Boston yielded a donor of adult age, 18-55 years. As concerns this clone: The antigen remains undetermined.

Assay used: immunoSEQ multiplex PCR; TCRdb lists only in-frame clones, some missing. The table records hundreds of thousands of clones, 70% to 90% of them present only once. CDR1 and CDR2 (germline): ENHRY, SYGVKD. The CDR3 is made up of 13 amino acids. Trimming shortened V by 0 bases and J by 9 bases, and 9 bases separated the two germline ends. This chain uses TRBV10-3 with TRBJ2-1, with no clear D. This material consisted of peripheral blood, taken in a trial of Ad26.COV2.S vaccine versus placebo. This sequence was found in a person between 18 and 60 years old who received the Ad26.COV2.S COVID-19 vaccine or a placebo. The CDR3 protein is CAISESNFGEQFF. The CDR3 coding sequence is TGTGCCATCAGTGAGTCGAATTTCGGTGAGCAGTTCTTC.